This T cell receptor beta chain was observed in a study of technical replicates of blood from a handful of donors. Profiled with immunoSEQ multiplex PCR; TCRdb holds only in-frame clones, not every one. The table includes about 15,000 clones, 75% to 90% detected once. The CDR3 is 17 amino acids. Trimming at V came to 1 base and at J to 8 bases, leaving 13 bases not matched to a gene. Germline V gives CDR1 MNHNS, CDR2 SASEGT. The sequence was obtained from a human donor in good health. The chain couples TRBV6-1 to TRBJ2-1, with 8 bases lining up with TRBD2. Sequencing was performed on PBMCs. The CDR3, as DNA: TGTGCCAGCAGTGAAGGGGCGGGAGGTCCAAATTTCCATGAGCAGTTCTTC. Amino acid sequence: CASSEGAGGPNFHEQFF.